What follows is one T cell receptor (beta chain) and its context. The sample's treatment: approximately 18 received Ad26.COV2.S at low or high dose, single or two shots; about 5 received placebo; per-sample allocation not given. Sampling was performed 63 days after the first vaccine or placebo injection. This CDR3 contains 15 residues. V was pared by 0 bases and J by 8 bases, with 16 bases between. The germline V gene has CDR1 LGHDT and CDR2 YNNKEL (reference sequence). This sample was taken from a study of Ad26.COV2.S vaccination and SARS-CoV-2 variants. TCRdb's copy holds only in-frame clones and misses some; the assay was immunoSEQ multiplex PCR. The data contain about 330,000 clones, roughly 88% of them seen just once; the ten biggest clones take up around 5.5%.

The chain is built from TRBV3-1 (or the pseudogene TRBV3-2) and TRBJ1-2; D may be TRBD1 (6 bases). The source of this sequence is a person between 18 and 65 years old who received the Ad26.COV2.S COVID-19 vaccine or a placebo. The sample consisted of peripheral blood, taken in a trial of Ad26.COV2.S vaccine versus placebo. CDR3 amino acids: CASSQDNQGTRGYTF. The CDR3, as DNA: TGTGCCAGCAGCCAAGATAACCAGGGGACGCGGGGCTACACCTTC.